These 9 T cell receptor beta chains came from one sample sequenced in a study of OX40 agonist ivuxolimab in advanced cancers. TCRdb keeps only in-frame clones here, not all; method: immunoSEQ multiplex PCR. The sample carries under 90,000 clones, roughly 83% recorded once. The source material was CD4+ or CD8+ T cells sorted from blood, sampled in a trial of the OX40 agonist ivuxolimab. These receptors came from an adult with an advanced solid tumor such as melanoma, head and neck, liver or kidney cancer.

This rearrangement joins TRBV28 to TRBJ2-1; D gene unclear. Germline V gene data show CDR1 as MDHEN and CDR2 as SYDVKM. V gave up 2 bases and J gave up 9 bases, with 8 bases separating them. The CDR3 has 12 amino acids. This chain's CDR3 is CASSLGPGEQFF. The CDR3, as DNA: TGTGCCAGCAGTTTAGGACCGGGTGAGCAGTTCTTC.

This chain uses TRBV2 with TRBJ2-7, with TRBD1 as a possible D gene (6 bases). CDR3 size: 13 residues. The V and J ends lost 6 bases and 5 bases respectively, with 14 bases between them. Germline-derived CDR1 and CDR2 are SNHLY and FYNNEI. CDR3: CASSLQGSNEQYF. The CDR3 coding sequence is TGTGCCAGCAGCCTACAGGGTTCGAACGAGCAGTACTTC.

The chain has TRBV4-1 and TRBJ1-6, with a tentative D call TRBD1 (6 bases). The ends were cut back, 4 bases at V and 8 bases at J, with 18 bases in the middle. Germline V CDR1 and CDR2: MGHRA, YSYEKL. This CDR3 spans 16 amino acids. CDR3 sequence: CASSREQGVFDSPLHF. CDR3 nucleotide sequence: TGCGCCAGCAGCCGAGAACAGGGAGTGTTCGATTCACCCCTCCACTTT.

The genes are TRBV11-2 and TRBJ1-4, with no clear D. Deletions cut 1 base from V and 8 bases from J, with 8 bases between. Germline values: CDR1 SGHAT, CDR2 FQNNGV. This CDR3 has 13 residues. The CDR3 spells CASSLGNREKLFF. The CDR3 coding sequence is TGTGCCAGCAGCTTAGGAAATCGAGAAAAACTGTTTTTT.

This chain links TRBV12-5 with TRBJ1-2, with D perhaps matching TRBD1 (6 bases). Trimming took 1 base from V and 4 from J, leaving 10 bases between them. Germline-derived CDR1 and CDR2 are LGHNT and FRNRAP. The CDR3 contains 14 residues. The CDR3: CASGLAEGVYGYTF. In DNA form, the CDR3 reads TGTGCTAGTGGTTTGGCCGAGGGGGTCTATGGCTACACCTTC.

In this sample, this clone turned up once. CDR3 protein: CASSQVFGGTDTQYF. The CDR3 nucleotides read TGTGCCAGCAGCCAAGTATTCGGGGGCACAGATACGCAGTATTTT. V and J are TRBV14 and TRBJ2-3; D might be TRBD2 (5 bases). Germline V gene sequence: CDR1 SGHDN, CDR2 FVKESK. Trimming pared 1 base from V and 1 base from J, leaving 9 bases between. This CDR3 contains 15 residues.

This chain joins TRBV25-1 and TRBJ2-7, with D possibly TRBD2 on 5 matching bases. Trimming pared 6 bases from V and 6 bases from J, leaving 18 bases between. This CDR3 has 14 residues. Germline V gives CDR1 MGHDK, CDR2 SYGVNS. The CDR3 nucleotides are TGTGCCAGCAGCCAGGCAGGCGGGCGGTTCGAGCAGTACTTC. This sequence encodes CASSQAGGRFEQYF.

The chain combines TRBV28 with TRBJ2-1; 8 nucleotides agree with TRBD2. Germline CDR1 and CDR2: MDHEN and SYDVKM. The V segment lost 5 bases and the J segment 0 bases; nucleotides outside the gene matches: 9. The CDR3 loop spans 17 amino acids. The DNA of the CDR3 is TGTGCCAGCAGTCCCGAGCGGGGGCGGGTCTCCTACAATGAGCAGTTCTTC. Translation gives CASSPERGRVSYNEQFF.

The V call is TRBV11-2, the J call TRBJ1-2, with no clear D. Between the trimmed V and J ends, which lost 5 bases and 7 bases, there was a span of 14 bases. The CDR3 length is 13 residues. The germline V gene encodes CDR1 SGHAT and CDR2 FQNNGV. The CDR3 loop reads CASSAPPGVGYTF. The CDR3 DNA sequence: TGTGCCAGCAGCGCGCCCCCAGGAGTTGGCTACACCTTC.